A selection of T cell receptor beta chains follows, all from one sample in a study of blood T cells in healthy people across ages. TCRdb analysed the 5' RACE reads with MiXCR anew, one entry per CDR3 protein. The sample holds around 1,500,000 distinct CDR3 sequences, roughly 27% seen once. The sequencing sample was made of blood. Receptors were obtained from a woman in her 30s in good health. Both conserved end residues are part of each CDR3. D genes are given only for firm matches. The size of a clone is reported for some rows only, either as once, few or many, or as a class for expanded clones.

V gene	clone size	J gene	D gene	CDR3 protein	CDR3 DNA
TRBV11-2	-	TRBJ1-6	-	CTSSTTGTGKNSPLHF	TGTACCAGCAGCACAACCGGGACGGGGAAAAATTCACCCCTCCACTTT
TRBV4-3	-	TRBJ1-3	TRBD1	CASSPDRGVGNTIYF	TGCGCCAGCAGCCCAGACAGGGGTGTCGGAAACACCATATATTTT
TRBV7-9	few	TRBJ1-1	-	CASTKSGGNTEAFF	TGTGCCAGCACCAAATCGGGGGGAAACACTGAAGCTTTCTTT
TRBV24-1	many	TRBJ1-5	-	CATSDGSDQPQHF	TGTGCCACCAGTGACGGGAGCGATCAGCCCCAGCATTTT
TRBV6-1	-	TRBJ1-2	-	CASALGAYGYTF	TGTGCCAGCGCCCTGGGCGCCTATGGCTACACCTTC
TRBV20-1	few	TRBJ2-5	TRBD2	CSARAAGGMETQYF	TGCAGTGCCAGGGCGGCGGGGGGGATGGAGACCCAGTACTTC
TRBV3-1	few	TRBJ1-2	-	CASSQGHLGGYTF	TGTGCCAGCAGCCAAGGCCACTTGGGTGGCTACACCTTC
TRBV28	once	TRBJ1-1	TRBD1	CASRLYRGEAFF	TGTGCCAGCAGGTTATACAGGGGTGAAGCTTTCTTT
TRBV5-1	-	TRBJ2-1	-	CASRPRGTATYNEQFF	TGCGCCAGCAGGCCGAGGGGCACAGCTACCTACAATGAGCAGTTCTTC
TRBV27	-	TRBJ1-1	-	CASSPVPGTGSTEAFF	TGTGCCAGCAGTCCCGTCCCGGGCACAGGGAGTACTGAAGCTTTCTTT
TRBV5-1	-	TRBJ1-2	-	CASSVTAGAYYGYTF	TGCGCCAGCAGCGTTACAGCCGGGGCGTACTATGGCTACACCTTC
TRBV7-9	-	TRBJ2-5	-	CASSFSRDATQYF	TGTGCCAGCAGCTTTTCCAGGGACGCGACCCAGTACTTC
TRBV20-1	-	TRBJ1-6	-	CSALQRGVQYNSPLHF	TGCAGTGCCCTTCAAAGGGGGGTTCAATATAATTCACCCCTCCACTTT
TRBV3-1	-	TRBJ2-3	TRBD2	CASSQLLAGFSTDTQYF	TGTGCCAGCAGCCAATTACTAGCGGGGTTTAGCACAGATACGCAGTATTTT
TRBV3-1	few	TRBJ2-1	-	CASSQGQGVEFF	TGTGCCAGCAGCCAAGGTCAGGGAGTAGAGTTCTTC
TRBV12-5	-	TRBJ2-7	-	CASGLVKVLSSYEQYF	TGTGCTAGTGGTTTGGTAAAAGTTTTGAGCTCCTACGAGCAGTACTTC
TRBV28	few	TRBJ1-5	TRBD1	CASSWGQGHQPQHF	TGTGCCAGCAGTTGGGGACAGGGCCATCAGCCCCAGCATTTT
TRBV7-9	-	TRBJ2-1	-	CTSSRGVDEQFF	TGTACCAGCAGCCGTGGTGTAGATGAGCAGTTCTTC
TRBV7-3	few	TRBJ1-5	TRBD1	CASSFPRTGLGQPQHF	TGTGCCAGCAGCTTTCCTAGGACAGGGTTAGGTCAGCCCCAGCATTTT
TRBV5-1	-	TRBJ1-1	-	CASSHGSNTEAFF	TGCGCCAGCAGCCACGGATCGAACACTGAAGCTTTCTTT